This passage covers 15 T cell receptor beta chains from one sample sequenced in a study of OX40 agonist ivuxolimab in advanced cancers. Sequencing was performed with immunoSEQ multiplex PCR; in TCRdb, only in-frame clones are kept and a portion is missing. The sample has tens of thousands of clones, 91% seen once. The input for sequencing was CD4+ or CD8+ T cells sorted from blood, taken in a trial of the OX40 agonist ivuxolimab. The source is an adult with an advanced solid tumor such as melanoma, head and neck, liver or kidney cancer.

DNA of the CDR3: TGTGCCAGCAGCTCCCGGGACAGGGTTAAAGATACGCAGTATTTT. The encoded protein is CASSSRDRVKDTQYF. The chain employs TRBV5-4 and TRBJ2-3, with TRBD1 identical over 9 bases. V was clipped by 3 bases and J by 5 bases; unmatched bases: 7. Germline V gene data show CDR1 as SGHNT and CDR2 as YYREEE (reference sequence). This CDR3 spans 15 amino acids.

The chain combines TRBV12-5 with TRBJ1-1, with 12 bases matching TRBD1. The germline gives CDR1 LGHNT, CDR2 FRNRAP. This CDR3 has 17 amino acids. V was clipped by 2 bases and J by 9 bases; unmatched bases: 13. The CDR3 here is CASGLIPPGQGAGKAFF. In nucleotides, the CDR3 is TGTGCTAGTGGTTTGATTCCGCCGGGACAGGGGGCAGGTAAAGCTTTCTTT.

The V and J genes are TRBV7-2 and TRBJ1-3; TRBD1 is a possible D gene (6 bases). V shed 6 bases and J shed 4 bases, with 13 bases lying between them. Per germline, CDR1 SGHTA and CDR2 FQGNSA. CDR3 length: 14 residues. CDR3 in amino acids: CASSPQGPGNTIYF. The CDR3, as DNA: TGTGCCAGCAGTCCCCAGGGGCCGGGAAACACCATATATTTT.

The rearrangement joins TRBV27 to TRBJ1-6; maybe TRBD1 (5 bases). From germline, CDR1 is MNHEY and CDR2 SMNVEV (reference sequence). This CDR3 region has 15 residues. Trimming took 6 bases from V and 3 from J, leaving 12 bases between them. CDR3 coding DNA: TGTGCCAGCAGGTCAGGGTTAAGCTATAATTCACCCCTCCACTTT. It yields the protein CASRSGLSYNSPLHF.

The gene calls are TRBV6-5 and TRBJ1-3, with D possibly being TRBD1 (5 bases). V was trimmed by 8 bases and J by 4 bases, leaving 15 bases between them. CDR1 MNHEY and CDR2 SVGAGI come from the germline V gene. There are 14 residues in the CDR3. The CDR3, as DNA: TGTGCCAGCTCCCCGGGGGGACCCGGAAACACCATATATTTT. This gives the protein CASSPGGPGNTIYF.

The chain combines TRBV5-1 with TRBJ2-5; 10 bases match TRBD1. This CDR3 is built from 15 residues. Trimming removed 4 bases from V and 5 bases from J; junction bases left unmatched: 8. CDR1 and CDR2 from the germline V gene are SGHRS and YFSETQ. CDR3 region: CASSTRQGARETQYF. For the CDR3, the DNA is TGCGCCAGCAGCACTCGACAGGGGGCGCGGGAGACCCAGTACTTC.

The chain is built from TRBV6-5 and TRBJ1-5; D unclear. Germline CDR1 reads MNHEY; CDR2 reads SVGAGI. This CDR3 region has 15 residues. The V end was cut by 0 bases, the J end by 0 bases, with 6 bases between. The CDR3 nucleotides are TGTGCCAGCAGTTACTCCCGCACTAGCAATCAGCCCCAGCATTTT. Translating gives CASSYSRTSNQPQHF.

V and J are TRBV11-2 and TRBJ2-5; possible D gene TRBD1, 6 bases. Germline lookup yields CDR1 SGHAT and CDR2 FQNNGV. CDR3 length equals 15 residues. Trimming took 2 bases from V and 6 from J, leaving 16 bases between them. The CDR3 region is CASSLWKDRGKTQYF. The CDR3, as DNA: TGTGCCAGCAGCTTATGGAAGGACAGAGGAAAGACCCAGTACTTC.

This chain uses TRBV14 with TRBJ1-1; no firm D call. The CDR3 has 13 amino acids. CDR1 is SGHDN, CDR2 FVKESK, per germline. Deletions cut 2 bases from V and 1 base from J, with 5 bases between. The CDR3 DNA sequence: TGTGCCAGCAGCCAATGGGAGAACACTGAAGCTTTCTTT. Translated: CASSQWENTEAFF.

The CDR3 loop reads CASSERRQAGTEAFF. DNA of the CDR3: TGTGCCAGCAGTGAAAGAAGACAGGCCGGCACTGAAGCTTTCTTT. The chain combines TRBV2 with TRBJ1-1; a possible D gene is TRBD1 (6 bases). Germline loops: CDR1 SNHLY, CDR2 FYNNEI. CDR3 length: 15 amino acids. Deletions cut 2 bases from V and 4 bases from J, with 14 bases between.

V and J are TRBV11-2 and TRBJ1-1; D unresolved. The CDR3 is 14 amino acids. With 0 bases removed from V and 8 bases from J, the gap between germline ends came to 13 bases. The germline V gene has CDR1 SGHAT and CDR2 FQNNGV. DNA of the CDR3: TGTGCCAGCAGCTTAGAGATAGGAATCGTGGAAGCTTTCTTT. It is translated as CASSLEIGIVEAFF.

The chain employs TRBV11-2 and TRBJ1-1; D uncertain. Germline-derived CDR1 and CDR2 are SGHAT and FQNNGV. CDR3 length: 13 residues. The V gene lost 5 bases and the J gene lost 5 bases, with 12 bases spanning the gap. CDR3 nucleotides: TGTGCCAGCAGCCCAAGACGAGGTACTGAAGCTTTCTTT. This sequence encodes CASSPRRGTEAFF.

V is TRBV7-2 and J is TRBJ2-5; D is perhaps TRBD1 or TRBD2 (5 bases each). Deletions cut 3 bases from V and 5 bases from J, with 10 bases between. The CDR3 has 13 amino acids. In germline, CDR1 is SGHTA, CDR2 FQGNSA. The DNA for the CDR3 is TGTGCCAGCAGCTTTAGGGGAGTGGAGACCCAGTACTTC. Its protein is CASSFRGVETQYF.

This chain joins TRBV7-2 and TRBJ1-4; D uncertain. The V gene lost 1 base and the J gene lost 0 bases, with 6 bases spanning the gap. Germline V gene sequence: CDR1 SGHTA, CDR2 FQGNSA. This CDR3 is built from 15 residues. The CDR3 protein is CASSLVGTTNEKLFF. The CDR3 nucleotides read TGTGCCAGCAGCTTAGTGGGGACAACTAATGAAAAACTGTTTTTT.

The chain joins TRBV30 to TRBJ1-3; a weak D match, TRBD1 (6 bases). From germline, CDR1 is GTSNPN and CDR2 SVGIG (reference sequence). Trimming stripped 4 bases from V and 2 bases from J, with 9 bases between. The CDR3 sequence is 13 residues long. DNA of the CDR3: TGTGCCTGGAAATGGACAGCTGGAAACACCATATATTTT. Translating it yields CAWKWTAGNTIYF.